Here is one T cell receptor (beta chain) with its context. Its antigen has not been determined. Qualities for individual bases were not recorded, and no much larger clone is one base off. The CDR1 and CDR2 encoded by the germline V gene are SNHLY and FYNNEI. Trimming costs V 5 bases and J 4 bases, and their ends lie 12 bases apart. Including the terminal cysteine and phenylalanine, the CDR3 comprises 14 residues. Only the CDR3 region is kept as DNA, spanning 42 bases read in frame from base 1. The cohort comprised some 680 healthy bone marrow donors. All cohort members were sampled while nominally healthy, although unrecorded immune exposures were likely present. The donor was CMV seronegative and belonged to the group of under 400 seronegative cohort members. Each donor provided a peripheral blood sample, and peripheral blood mononuclear cells were used for TCR beta sequencing. The Qiagen DNeasy Blood Extraction Kit was used to extract genomic DNA from the blood cell samples.

The library came from the immunoSEQ multiplex PCR assay. For the multiplex PCR, a mixture combining 60 forward primers for TCR Vbeta segments and 13 reverse primers for TCR Jbeta segments was used. The CDR3 region of rearranged TCR beta genes was amplified from genomic DNA with a multiplex PCR assay. The amplified TCR beta libraries were sequenced on the Illumina HiSeq System as 87-base-pair reads. As for the original processing: In a later analysis, 77 million or so unique TCR beta chains were counted across the 650 to 700 repertoires, and roughly 11 million of these chains were shared by at least two donors. To remove PCR and sequencing errors, raw reads were error-corrected and collapsed into unique sequences using a nearest-neighbor algorithm that merged closely related sequences. V, D and J gene segments were assigned by aligning CDR3 sequences to IMGT reference sequences. For a sequence to be retained, a match of at least six nucleotides to both a V gene segment and a J gene segment was required. Rearrangements were classified as productive when the CDR3 lacked stop codons and remained in frame with V and J, and all other rearrangements were classified as non-productive. CDR3 was defined according to IMGT convention as the region running from the second conserved V-encoded cysteine to the conserved J-encoded phenylalanine. In an earlier analysis of around 570 of the donors, sequences lacking an unambiguous match to a single V gene segment were excluded. An earlier analysis of 450 to 650 of the donors called V segments functional above 56.7% productive rearrangements and segregating when the between-donor standard deviation exceeded 5%. A statistical classification framework was built for diagnosing cytomegalovirus status from the catalog of TCR beta chain sequences. In a later analysis, TCR nucleotide sequences were compared against IMGT/GENE-DB human TR gene sequences so that V and J genes could be assigned. A later analysis assigned CDR3 sequences and most-parsimonious VDJ recombination scenarios with the TCRdist pipeline. In a later analysis, each TCR beta chain was defined by its CDR3 amino acid sequence together with its V-gene family, and reads without a unique V-gene family were excluded. A later analysis removed several hundred highly shared, low-generation-probability nucleotide sequences to deal with suspected cross-contamination and a sequencing artifact. For each public chain, a later analysis derived a clonal expansion index from normalized ranks of inferred template counts within each repertoire. Generation probabilities in a later analysis came from a VDJ recombination model fitted to out-of-frame rearrangements, and those results were checked against IGoR. In a later analysis, TCR-TCR, TCR-HLA and TCR-CMV co-occurrence was scored with hypergeometric tests, and a repertoire-size bias correction was applied to TCR pairs. To estimate false discovery rates, a later analysis permuted the HLA or CMV assignments 20 times. A later analysis grouped co-occurring TCRs with DBSCAN, adding TCRdist sequence similarity when clustering within HLA-allele-positive subsets. Co-occurrence clustering excluded repertoires with fewer than 30,000 or more than 120,000 public chains, plus five with anomalous nucleotide sharing. TCRdb carries this immuneACCESS record with in-frame sequences only. Its versions omit some clonotypes, under half of them owing to an unresolved V gene in the studies checked, with the rest unexplained. The DNA was the basis for D and trimming; V, J and clone size are from that table. This sample is represented by roughly 150,000 clones; roughly four fifths of them were singletons. The top ten constitute 1.5% to 2% of the sample.

This sample is part of a study of cytomegalovirus exposure and HLA in healthy donors (dated by TCRdb to about 2017). About the study as a whole: In an earlier analysis of roughly 500 of the donors, 250 to 350 Gb of sequence data and approximately 100 million unique TCR beta sequences from 150 million to 200 million T cells were reported. HLA typing covered class I and class II loci at four-digit resolution. To study patterns of TCR occurrence, a later analysis re-analyzed previously published TCR beta repertoires from 500 to 850 donors and added high-resolution HLA genotyping. To predict cytomegalovirus infection status, the study combined high-throughput TCR immunosequencing, statistical association of individual TCRs with disease status, and machine learning. Every repertoire in the discovery cohort had been generated on one and the same sequencing platform. Among 350 to 400 genotyped donors of the cohort, an average of approximately 250,000 unique TCR beta nucleotide sequences were sequenced per donor, about a sixth of them non-productive. Typing coverage varied by locus: roughly 620-640 donors for A, B, C, DRB1 and DQB1; about 520 for DQA1; over 600 for DPA1; roughly 450 for DPB1. The T cell repertoires of 666 subjects were profiled by immunosequencing and related to cytomegalovirus serostatus. In the later analysis, no new phenotypic data were used to find candidate immune exposures; instead, reliance was placed on TCR beta sequences and their occurrence across donors. An earlier analysis of a few hundred of the donors applied high-throughput TCR beta sequencing to assess whether each TCR beta V gene segment acted as functional or pseudogenic. Of the roughly 400 genotyped donors, approximately 81% were placed in the genetic ancestry cluster associated with self-reported Caucasian donors. About 300 gigabases of sequencing data and tens of millions of unique TCR sequences were included in an early release covering 550 to 800 HLA-typed donors. Because of strong linkage in the cohort, roughly five DR-DQ haplotypes were treated as single units for association and clustering. A later genetic analysis used genome-wide SNP genotypes for about 65% of the roughly 670 donors, treating that subset as a discovery cohort. The aim of the study was to test whether cataloging public T cell receptors could identify signatures of past pathogen exposure. In addition to the first cohort of roughly 700 subjects, a separate validation cohort of over 90 different subjects was used. Donor age, sex, ethnicity and CMV serostatus were compiled alongside the repertoire data.

Results the study describes overall, beyond this receptor: In a later analysis, HLA-associated TCR beta chains were found to be more clonally expanded and to have lower generation probabilities than equally common non-associated chains. An earlier analysis of several hundred of the donors showed that most TCR beta V segments appeared in productive rearrangements either about 90% or about 30% of the time, which broadly matched IMGT annotations. A later analysis associated about 17,000 TCR beta sequences with specific HLA alleles at a false discovery rate of 0.05. When HLA alleles, especially DR and DQ, strongly co-occurred, TCR associations were difficult to assign to individual alleles. Because counts were too low, fewer than 20 rarely observed V segments, including chromosome 9 orphons, were excluded from the earlier analysis of a few hundred of the donors. The authors suggested that the approach could potentially be generalized to other disease states and immunological phenotypes. For the cohort, immune exposure information was limited to CMV serostatus. A later genetic analysis reported fewer N-insertions in productive TCRs among donors in an Asian-associated ancestry cluster than the roughly 720-donor mean. Correlated functional status among segregating V segments might reflect linkage disequilibrium, but an unknown experimental factor could not be ruled out. Sequencing depth was assumed to be roughly uniform across donors in the presence/absence analyses, though that assumption may not hold. In a later analysis, TCR association rates were found to vary across HLA loci, with the most associated TCRs seen for DRB1 alleles and the fewest for HLA-C alleles. V-gene and J-gene trimming of TCR beta chains was associated with a missense DCLRE1C variant in a later genetic analysis, and the association was replicated in an independent cohort. A further reported finding was that TCR beta sequences accurately predicted the HLA-A and HLA-B alleles for most subjects in the first cohort. In vitro tests confirmed that a few of the cytomegalovirus-associated TCR beta chains recognize cytomegalovirus antigens. The cohort was sequenced for TCR beta chains only, and without alpha or paired-chain data the features that could be detected were limited. Because HLA typing was unavailable for some donors at each locus, only the typed subset was used in association tests. Some IMGT-functional V segments, including TRBV6-2 and TRBV6-3, could not be distinguished by the 87-base-pair reads and were therefore excluded. In the study, some 160 TCR beta chains were listed as associated with cytomegalovirus. Several of the top co-occurrence clusters appeared to be linked to parvovirus B19, influenza, CMV and Epstein-Barr virus, according to a later analysis. A later analysis found that most CMV-associated TCR beta chains appeared HLA-restricted, with HLA associations seemingly driven largely by CMV exposure. In both the original and validation cohorts, the classifier was reported to diagnose cytomegalovirus status with high specificity and sensitivity. Most TCR sequences were observed very rarely across donors, whereas some public TCRs were present in many individuals. The sequencing pipeline was judged likely to have produced a cluster of highly shared sequence variants as a technical artifact.

The receptor chain draws on TRBV2 and TRBJ1-5; the D region possibly corresponds to TRBD1 (6 bases align). This clonotype was sampled from a woman aged 18 to 35 in good health and CMV-seronegative. What was sequenced was PBMCs. The DNA reads TGTGCCAGCAGTAACAGGGATGGGAATCAGCCCCAGCATTTT. Its coded protein is CASSNRDGNQPQHF.